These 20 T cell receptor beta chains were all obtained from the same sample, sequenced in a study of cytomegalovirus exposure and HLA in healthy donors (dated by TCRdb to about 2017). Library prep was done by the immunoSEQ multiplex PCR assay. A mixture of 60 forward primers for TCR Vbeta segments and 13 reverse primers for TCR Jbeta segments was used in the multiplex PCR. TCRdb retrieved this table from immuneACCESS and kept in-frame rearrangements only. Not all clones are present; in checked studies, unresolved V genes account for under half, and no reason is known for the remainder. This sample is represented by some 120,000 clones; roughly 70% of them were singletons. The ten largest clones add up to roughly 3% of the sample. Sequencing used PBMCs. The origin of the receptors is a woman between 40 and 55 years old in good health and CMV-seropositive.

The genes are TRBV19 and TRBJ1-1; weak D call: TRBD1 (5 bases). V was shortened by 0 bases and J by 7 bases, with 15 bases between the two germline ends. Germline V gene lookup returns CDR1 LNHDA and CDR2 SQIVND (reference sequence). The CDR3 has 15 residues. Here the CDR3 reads CASSIDGQGVNEAFF. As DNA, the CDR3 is TGTGCCAGTAGTATAGACGGGCAGGGCGTAAATGAAGCTTTCTTT. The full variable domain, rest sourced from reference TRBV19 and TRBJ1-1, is DGGITQSPKYLFRKEGQNVTLSCEQNLNHDAMYWYRQDPGQGLRLIYYSQIVNDFQKGDIAEGYSVSREKKESFPLTVTSAQKNPTAFYLCASSIDGQGVNEAFFGQGTRLTVV.

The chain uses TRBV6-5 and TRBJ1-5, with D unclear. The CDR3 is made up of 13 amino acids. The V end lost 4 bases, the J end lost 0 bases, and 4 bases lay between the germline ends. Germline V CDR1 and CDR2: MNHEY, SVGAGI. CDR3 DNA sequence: TGTGCCAGCAGTTTCAGTAGCAATCAGCCCCAGCATTTT. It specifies CASSFSSNQPQHF.

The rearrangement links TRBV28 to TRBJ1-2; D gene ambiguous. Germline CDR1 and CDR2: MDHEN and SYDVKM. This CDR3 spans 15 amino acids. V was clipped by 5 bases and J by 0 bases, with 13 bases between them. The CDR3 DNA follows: TGTGCCAGCAGTAGCAACGGCGCGGCTAACTATGGCTACACCTTC. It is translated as CASSSNGAANYGYTF.

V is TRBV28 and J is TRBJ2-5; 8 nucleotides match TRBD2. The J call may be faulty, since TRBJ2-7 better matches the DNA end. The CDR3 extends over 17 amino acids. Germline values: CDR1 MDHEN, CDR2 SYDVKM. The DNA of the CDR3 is TGTGCCAGCAGTTACGTCCTGAGCGGGAGCGGCACCTACGAGCAGTACTTC. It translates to CASSYVLSGSGTYEQYF.

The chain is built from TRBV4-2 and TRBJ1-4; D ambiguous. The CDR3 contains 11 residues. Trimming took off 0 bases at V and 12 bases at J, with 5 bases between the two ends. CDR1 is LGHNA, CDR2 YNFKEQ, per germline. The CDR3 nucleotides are TGTGCCAGCAGCCAAGAGGGAGAACTGTTTTTT. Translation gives CASSQEGELFF.

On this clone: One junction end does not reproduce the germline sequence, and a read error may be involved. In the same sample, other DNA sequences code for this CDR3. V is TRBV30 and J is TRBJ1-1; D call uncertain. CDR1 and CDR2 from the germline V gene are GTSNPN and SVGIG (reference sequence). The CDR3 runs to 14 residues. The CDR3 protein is CAWSVRAVNTEAFF. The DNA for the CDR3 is TGTGCCTGGAGTGTACGCGCGGTGAACACTGAGGCTTTCTTT. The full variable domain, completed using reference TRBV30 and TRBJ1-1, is SQTIHQWPATLVQPVGSPLSLECTVEGTSNPNLYWYRQAAGRGLQLLFYSVGIGQISSEVPQNLSASRPQDRQFILSSKKLLLSDSGFYLCAWSVRAVNTEAFFGQGTRLTVV.

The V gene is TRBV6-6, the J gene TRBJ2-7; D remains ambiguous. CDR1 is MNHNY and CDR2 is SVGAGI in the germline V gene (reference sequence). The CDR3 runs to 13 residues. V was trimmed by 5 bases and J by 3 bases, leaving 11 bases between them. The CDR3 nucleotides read TGTGCCAGCAGTACTACAAACCTCTACGAGCAGTACTTC. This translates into CASSTTNLYEQYF.

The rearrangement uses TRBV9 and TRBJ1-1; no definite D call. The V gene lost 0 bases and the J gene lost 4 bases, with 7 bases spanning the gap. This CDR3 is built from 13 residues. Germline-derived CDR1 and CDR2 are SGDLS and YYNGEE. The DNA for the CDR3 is TGTGCCAGCAGCGTAGTTGTGAGCACTGAAGCTTTCTTT. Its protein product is CASSVVVSTEAFF.

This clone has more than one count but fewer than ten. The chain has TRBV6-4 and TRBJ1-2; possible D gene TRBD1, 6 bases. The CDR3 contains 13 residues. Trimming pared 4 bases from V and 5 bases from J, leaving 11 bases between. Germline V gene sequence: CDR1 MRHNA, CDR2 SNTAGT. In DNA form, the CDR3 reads TGTGCCAGCAGTGCAGGGACACCTTATGGCTACACCTTC. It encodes CASSAGTPYGYTF.

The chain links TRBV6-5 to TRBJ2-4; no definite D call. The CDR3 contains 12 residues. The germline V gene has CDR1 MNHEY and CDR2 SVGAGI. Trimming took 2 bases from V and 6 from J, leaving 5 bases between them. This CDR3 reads CASSYNRNIQYF. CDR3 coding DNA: TGTGCCAGCAGTTACAACAGAAACATTCAGTACTTC.

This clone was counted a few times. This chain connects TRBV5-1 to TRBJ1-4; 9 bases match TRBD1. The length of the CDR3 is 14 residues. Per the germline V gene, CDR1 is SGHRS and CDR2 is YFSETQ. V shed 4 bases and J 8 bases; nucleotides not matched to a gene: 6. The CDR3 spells CASSPGQGKEKLFF. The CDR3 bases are TGCGCCAGCAGCCCAGGACAGGGGAAGGAAAAACTGTTTTTT.

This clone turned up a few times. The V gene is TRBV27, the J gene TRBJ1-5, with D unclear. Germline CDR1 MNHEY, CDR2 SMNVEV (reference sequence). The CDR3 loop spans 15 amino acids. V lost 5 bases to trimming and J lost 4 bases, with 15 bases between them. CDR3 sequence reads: CASSALGSGNQPQHF. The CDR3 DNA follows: TGTGCCAGCAGTGCACTGGGGTCGGGGAATCAGCCCCAGCATTTT.

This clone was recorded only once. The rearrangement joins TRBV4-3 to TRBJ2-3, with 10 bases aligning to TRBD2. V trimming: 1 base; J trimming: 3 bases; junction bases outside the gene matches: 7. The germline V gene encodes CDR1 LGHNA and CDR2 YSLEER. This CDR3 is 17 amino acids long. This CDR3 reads CASSQVGTSEKTDTQYF. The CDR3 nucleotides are TGCGCCAGCAGCCAAGTAGGGACTAGCGAAAAGACAGATACGCAGTATTTT.

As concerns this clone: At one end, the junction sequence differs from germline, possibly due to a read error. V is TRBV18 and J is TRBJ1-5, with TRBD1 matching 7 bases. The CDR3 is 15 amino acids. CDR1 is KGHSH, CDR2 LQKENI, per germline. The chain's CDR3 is CASSRQGDSNQPQNF. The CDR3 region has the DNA TGTGCCAGCTCACGACAGGGTGATAGCAATCAGCCCCAGAATTTT.

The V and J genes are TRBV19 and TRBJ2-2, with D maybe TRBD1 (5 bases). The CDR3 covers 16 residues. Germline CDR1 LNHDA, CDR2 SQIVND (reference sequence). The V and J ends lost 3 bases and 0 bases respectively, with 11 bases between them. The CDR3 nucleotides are TGTGCCAGTAGTATCTGGGGCAGGACGAACACCGGGGAGCTGTTTTTT. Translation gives CASSIWGRTNTGELFF.

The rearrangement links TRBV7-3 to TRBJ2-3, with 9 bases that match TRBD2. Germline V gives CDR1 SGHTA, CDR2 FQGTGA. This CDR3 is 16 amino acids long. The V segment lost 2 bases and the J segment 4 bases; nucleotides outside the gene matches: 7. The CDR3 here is CASSLLAGGSADTQYF. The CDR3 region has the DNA TGTGCCAGCAGCTTACTTGCGGGGGGGTCGGCAGATACGCAGTATTTT.

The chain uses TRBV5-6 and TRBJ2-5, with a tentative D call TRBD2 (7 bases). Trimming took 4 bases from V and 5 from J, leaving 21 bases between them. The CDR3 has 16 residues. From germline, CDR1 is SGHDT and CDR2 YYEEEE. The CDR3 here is CASSPWTRGAEETQYF. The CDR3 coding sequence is TGTGCCAGCAGCCCCTGGACCCGGGGGGCCGAGGAGACCCAGTACTTC.

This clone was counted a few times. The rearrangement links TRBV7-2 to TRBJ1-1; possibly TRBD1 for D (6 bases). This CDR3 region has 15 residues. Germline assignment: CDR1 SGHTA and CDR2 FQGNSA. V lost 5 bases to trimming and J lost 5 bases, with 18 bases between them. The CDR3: CASSPYRERWTEAFF. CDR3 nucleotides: TGTGCCAGCAGCCCATACAGGGAGAGGTGGACTGAAGCTTTCTTT. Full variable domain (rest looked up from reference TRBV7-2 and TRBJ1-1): GAGVSQSPSNKVTEKGKDVELRCDPISGHTALYWYRQSLGQGLEFLIYFQGNSAPDKSGLPSDRFSAERTGGSVSTLTIQRTQQEDSAVYLCASSPYRERWTEAFFGQGTRLTVV.

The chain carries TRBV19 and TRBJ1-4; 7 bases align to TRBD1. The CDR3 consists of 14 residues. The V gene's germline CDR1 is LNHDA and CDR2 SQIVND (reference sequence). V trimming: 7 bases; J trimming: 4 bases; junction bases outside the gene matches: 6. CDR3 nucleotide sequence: TGTGCCAGTAATGCCGGGACAGTTAATGAAAAACTGTTTTTT. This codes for CASNAGTVNEKLFF.

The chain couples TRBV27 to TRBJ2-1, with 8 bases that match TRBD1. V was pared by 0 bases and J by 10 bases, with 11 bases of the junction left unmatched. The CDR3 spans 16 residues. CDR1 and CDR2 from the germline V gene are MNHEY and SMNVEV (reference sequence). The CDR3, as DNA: TGTGCCAGCAGTTTATCGTCCCCAGGGGGCGCATACGAGCAGTTCTTC. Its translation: CASSLSSPGGAYEQFF.